This T cell receptor beta chain was captured in a study of blood T cell repertoires in COVID-19. As concerns this clone: This same CDR3 is encoded by further DNA sequences in the sample.

This table comes from immunoSEQ multiplex PCR, and its TCRdb copy is limited to in-frame clones, with some not included. The table shows about 480,000 clones, with around nine tenths occurring only once. The CDR3 is 15 amino acids. The ends lost 0 bases at V and 4 bases at J; junction bases unmatched: 5. Germline CDR1 and CDR2: SGHRS and YFSETQ. The sequencing sample was made of peripheral blood. The chain has TRBV5-1 and TRBJ1-2; 8 positions match TRBD1. The sequence derives from a woman between 25 and 40 years old with acute or convalescent COVID-19. Here the CDR3 DNA reads TGCGCCAGCAGCTTGGCTGGACAGGGAGGCTATGGCTACACCTTC. It specifies CASSLAGQGGYGYTF.